This TCR beta chain came from a study of graft-versus-host responses after intestinal transplantation. Study as a whole: Among the recipients, all got anti-thymocyte globulin induction and then tacrolimus and steroids for about three years.

Comment on this clone: The antigen is undetermined.

Germline assignment: CDR1 LGHNT and CDR2 FRNRAP. Deletions cut 6 bases from V and 2 bases from J, with 14 bases between. The CDR3 covers 16 residues. Study findings and constraints: Early post-transplant HvG declines were associated with peak circulating GvH clone levels. High graft-versus-host to host-versus-graft T cell clonal ratios marked allografts of patients with graft-donor macrochimerism. GvH clones appeared in recipient marrow, some first in ileum or blood.

This table comes from immunoSEQ multiplex PCR, and its TCRdb copy is limited to in-frame clones, with some not included. The table includes roughly 50,000 clones, around 90% detected once. The sequence was obtained from a human patient who received an intestinal transplant, so some T cells may come from the graft donor. Sequenced material: PBMCs, taken around 95 weeks after intestinal transplant. This chain connects TRBV12-5 to TRBJ1-6; D is possibly TRBD1 (5 bases). As DNA, the CDR3 is TGTGCTAGTGGCGATCCAGGGCTAGCCTATAATTCACCCCTCCACTTT. This gives the protein CASGDPGLAYNSPLHF.